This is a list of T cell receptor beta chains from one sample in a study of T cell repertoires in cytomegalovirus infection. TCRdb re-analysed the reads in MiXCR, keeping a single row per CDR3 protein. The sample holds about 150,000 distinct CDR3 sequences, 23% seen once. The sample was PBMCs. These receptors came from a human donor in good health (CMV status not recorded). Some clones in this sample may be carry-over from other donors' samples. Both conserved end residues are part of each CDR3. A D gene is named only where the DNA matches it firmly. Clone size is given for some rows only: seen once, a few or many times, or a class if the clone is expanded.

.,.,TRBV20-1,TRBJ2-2,CSARKSGTGELFF,TGCAGTGCTAGAAAGTCGGGGACCGGGGAGCTGTTTTTT
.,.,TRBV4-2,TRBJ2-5,CASSQEPSVGGEETQYF,TGTGCCAGCAGCCAAGAGCCCTCGGTGGGGGGAGAAGAGACCCAGTACTTC
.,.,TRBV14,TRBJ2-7,CASSRQLGKTYEQYF,TGTGCCAGCAGTCGACAGTTGGGAAAAACCTACGAGCAGTACTTC
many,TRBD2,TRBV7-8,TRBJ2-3,CASSSFIAGNTDTQYF,TGTGCCAGCAGCTCATTCATAGCGGGGAACACAGATACGCAGTATTTT
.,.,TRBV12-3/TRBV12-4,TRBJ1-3,CASSLEGDTIYF,TGTGCCAGCAGTTTAGAGGGTGACACCATATATTTT
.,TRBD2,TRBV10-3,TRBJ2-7,CAISADRDYTYEQYF,TGTGCCATCAGTGCGGACCGGGACTACACCTACGAGCAGTACTTC
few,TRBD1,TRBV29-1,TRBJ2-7,CSVEGGQGGYEQYF,TGCAGCGTTGAAGGAGGACAGGGCGGCTACGAGCAGTACTTC
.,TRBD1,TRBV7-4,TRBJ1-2,CASSLAHRGQGYTF,TGTGCCAGCAGCTTAGCGCACAGGGGGCAAGGCTACACCTTC
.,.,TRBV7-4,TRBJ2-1,CASSFQDGTGFF,TGTGCCAGCAGCTTCCAGGACGGGACGGGGTTCTTC
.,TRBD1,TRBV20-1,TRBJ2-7,CSARDRQGRYEQYF,TGCAGTGCTAGAGACCGACAGGGGAGATACGAGCAGTACTTC
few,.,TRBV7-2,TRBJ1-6,CASSPDSNNSPLHF,TGTGCCAGCAGCCCCGACAGCAATAATTCACCCCTCCACTTT
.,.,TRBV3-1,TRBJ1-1,CASSQTGTEAFF,TGTGCCAGCAGCCAGACAGGAACTGAAGCTTTCTTT
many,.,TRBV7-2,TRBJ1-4,CASSPGEGRGEKLFF,TGTGCCAGCAGCCCCGGAGAGGGAAGGGGAGAAAAACTGTTTTTT
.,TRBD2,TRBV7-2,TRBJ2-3,CASSSQREGRTDTQYF,TGTGCCAGCAGCTCCCAGCGGGAGGGTCGCACAGATACGCAGTATTTT
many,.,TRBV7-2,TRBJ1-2,CASSDYGYTF,TGTGCCAGCAGCGACTATGGCTACACCTTC
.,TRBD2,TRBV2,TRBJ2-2,CASSQVRVGGGASGELFF,TGTGCCAGCAGTCAAGTTCGTGTTGGCGGGGGGGCTTCCGGGGAGCTGTTTTTT
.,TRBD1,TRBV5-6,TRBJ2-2,CASSRQQGVLTGELFF,TGTGCCAGCAGCCGTCAGCAGGGGGTATTGACCGGGGAGCTGTTTTTT
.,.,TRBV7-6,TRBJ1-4,CASSPAGPNEKLFF,TGTGCCAGCAGCCCAGCGGGACCAAATGAAAAACTGTTTTTT
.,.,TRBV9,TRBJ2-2,CASIPRHRDTYTGELFF,TGTGCCAGCATCCCGAGACACAGGGATACCTACACCGGGGAGCTGTTTTTT
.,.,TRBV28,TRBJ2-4,CASGFGREAKNIQYF,TGTGCCAGTGGATTCGGCAGGGAAGCCAAAAACATTCAGTACTTC
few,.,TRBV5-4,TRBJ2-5,CASTPPGSPETQYF,TGTGCCAGCACCCCACCGGGGTCCCCAGAGACCCAGTACTTC
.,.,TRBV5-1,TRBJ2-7,CASSVDGSYEQYF,TGCGCCAGCAGCGTGGATGGCTCCTACGAGCAGTACTTC
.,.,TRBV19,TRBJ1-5,CASRGGGRLQPQHF,TGTGCCAGTCGCGGCGGGGGGCGCCTACAGCCCCAGCATTTT
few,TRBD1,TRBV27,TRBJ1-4,CASRQQGRGIEKLFF,TGTGCCAGCAGACAACAGGGCAGGGGGATTGAAAAACTGTTTTTT
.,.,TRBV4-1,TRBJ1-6,CASSQDGTETSYNSPLHF,TGCGCCAGCAGCCAAGATGGGACCGAGACCTCCTATAATTCACCCCTCCACTTT
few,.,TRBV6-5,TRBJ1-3,CASSYAMSSGNTIYF,TGTGCCAGCAGTTACGCGATGAGCTCTGGAAACACCATATATTTT
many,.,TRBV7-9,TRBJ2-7,CASSLSEVQSCAF,TGTGCCAGCAGCTTATCGGAGGTCCAAAGCTGCGCCTTC
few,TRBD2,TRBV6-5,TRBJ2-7,CASSYSWTSGGGEQYF,TGTGCCAGCAGTTACTCCTGGACTAGCGGGGGTGGCGAGCAGTACTTC
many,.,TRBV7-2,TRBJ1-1,CASSERTVNTEAFF,TGTGCCAGCAGCGAAAGGACAGTGAACACTGAAGCTTTCTTT
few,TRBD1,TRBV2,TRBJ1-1,CASSQRTGGTEAFF,TGTGCCAGCAGTCAGCGGACAGGGGGCACTGAAGCTTTCTTT
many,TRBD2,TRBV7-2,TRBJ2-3,CASRKRGPTDTQYF,TGTGCCAGCAGGAAGCGGGGACCCACAGATACGCAGTATTTT
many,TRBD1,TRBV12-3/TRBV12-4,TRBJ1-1,CASRTRQGRVTEAFF,TGTGCCAGCAGAACCCGACAGGGCCGGGTAACTGAAGCTTTCTTT
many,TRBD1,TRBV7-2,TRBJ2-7,CASSLMPPGQGSSEQYF,TGTGCCAGCAGCTTAATGCCACCGGGACAGGGTTCATCCGAGCAGTACTTC
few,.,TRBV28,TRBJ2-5,CASSLRGQETQYF,TGTGCCAGCAGTTTGCGGGGACAAGAGACCCAGTACTTC
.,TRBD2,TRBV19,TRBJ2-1,CASSRFTSASSYNEQFF,TGTGCCAGTAGCCGATTCACTAGCGCGAGCTCCTACAATGAGCAGTTCTTC
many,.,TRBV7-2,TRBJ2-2,CASSYGTTNTGELFF,TGTGCCAGCAGCTACGGGACCACCAACACCGGGGAGCTGTTTTTT
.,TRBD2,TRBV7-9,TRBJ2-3,CASSTQSGGTDTQYF,TGTGCCAGCAGCACCCAAAGCGGGGGCACAGATACGCAGTATTTT
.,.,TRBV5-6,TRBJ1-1,CASSLEVGGINTEAFF,TGTGCCAGCAGCTTGGAGGTGGGGGGCATAAACACTGAAGCTTTCTTT
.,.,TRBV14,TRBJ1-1,CASSQLSSGSEAFF,TGTGCCAGCAGCCAATTAAGTTCGGGGTCTGAAGCTTTCTTT
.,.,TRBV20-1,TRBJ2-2,CSARVPGVTGELFF,TGCAGTGCTAGAGTCCCTGGAGTAACCGGGGAGCTGTTTTTT
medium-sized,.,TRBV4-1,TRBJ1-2,CASSQDRLTGAYTF,TGCGCCAGCAGCCAAGATCGGTTAACGGGAGCCTACACCTTC
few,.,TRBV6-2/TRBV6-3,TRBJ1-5,CASSYSNTLDQHF,TGTGCCAGCAGTTACTCGAATACCCTGGACCAGCATTTT
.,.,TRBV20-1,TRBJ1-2,CSAREGSDERYTF,TGCAGTGCTAGAGAGGGCTCCGACGAACGCTACACCTTC
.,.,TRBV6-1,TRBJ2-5,CDSRPNRVETQYF,TGTGACAGCAGGCCGAACAGGGTCGAGACCCAGTACTTC
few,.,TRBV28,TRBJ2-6,CASTPFRVSGANVLTF,TGTGCCAGCACCCCTTTCAGGGTATCCGGGGCCAACGTCCTGACTTTC
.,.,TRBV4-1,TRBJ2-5,CASSPLTQETQYF,TGCGCCAGCAGCCCCTTAACACAAGAGACCCAGTACTTC
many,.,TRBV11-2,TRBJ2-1,CASSLDGAYNEQFF,TGTGCCAGCAGCTTAGATGGCGCGTACAATGAGCAGTTCTTC
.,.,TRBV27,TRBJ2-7,CASSLSIYRDRNYEQYF,TGTGCCAGCAGTTTATCAATCTACAGGGATCGCAACTACGAGCAGTACTTC
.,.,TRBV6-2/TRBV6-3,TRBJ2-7,CASSDIITYEQYF,TGTGCCAGCAGTGATATAATCACCTACGAGCAGTACTTC
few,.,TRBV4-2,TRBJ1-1,CASSQDQGRGVNTEAFF,TGTGCCAGCAGCCAAGATCAGGGTAGGGGGGTGAACACTGAAGCTTTCTTT
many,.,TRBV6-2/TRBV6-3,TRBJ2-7,CASSYGGTVYEQYF,TGTGCCAGCAGTTACGGGGGGACAGTTTACGAGCAGTACTTC
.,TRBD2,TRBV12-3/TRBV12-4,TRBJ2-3,CASRQSGGFSDTQYF,TGTGCCAGCAGACAAAGCGGGGGGTTTTCAGATACGCAGTATTTT
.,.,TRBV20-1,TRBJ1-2,CSAQGGDDYGYTF,TGCAGTGCCCAAGGGGGGGACGACTATGGCTACACCTTC
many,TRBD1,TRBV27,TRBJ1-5,CASSLGTGGGQPQHF,TGTGCCAGCAGTTTGGGGACAGGGGGAGGTCAGCCCCAGCATTTT
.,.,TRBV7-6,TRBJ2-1,CASSSGPMGQFF,TGTGCCAGCAGCTCAGGACCTATGGGGCAGTTCTTC